Below, 14 T cell receptor beta chains from the same sample are listed, as sequenced in a study of spatial heterogeneity in lung cancer. Time point specified: sample taken at primary tumor resection. From tumor, nontumor lung or frozen PBMC, whole RNA was taken unsorted for sequencing. TCRdb reprocessed the 5' RACE reads with MiXCR, giving one entry per CDR3 protein. Here the sample spans 80,000 to 95,000 distinct CDR3 sequences, roughly 10% being singletons. The specimen comprised PBMCs, sampled at surgery. The source of these receptors is a male donor with early-stage non-small cell lung cancer.

V and J are TRBV5-1 and TRBJ2-3; 7 bases agree with TRBD1. V shed 0 bases, J shed 5 bases, and the junction held 3 bases outside the gene matches. The CDR3 has 14 amino acids. The germline gives CDR1 SGHRS, CDR2 YFSETQ. The CDR3, as DNA: TGCGCCAGCAGCTTGGACAGGGGCGAAGATACGCAGTATTTT. Amino acid sequence: CASSLDRGEDTQYF. Looking up the rest from reference TRBV5-1 and TRBJ2-3 gives the full variable domain: KAGVTQTPRYLIKTRGQQVTLSCSPISGHRSVSWYQQTPGQGLQFLFEYFSETQRNKGNFPGRFSGRQFSNSRSEMNVSTLELGDSALYLCASSLDRGEDTQYFGPGTRLTVL.

The chain's CDR3 is CSVFREGETQYF. DNA for the CDR3: TGCAGCGTTTTTCGCGAGGGAGAGACCCAGTACTTC. The chain is built from TRBV29-1 and TRBJ2-5; D perhaps matches TRBD2 (5 bases). This CDR3 spans 12 amino acids. Between the trimmed V and J ends, which lost 5 bases and 4 bases, there was a span of 11 bases. CDR1 and CDR2 (germline): SQVTM, ANQGSEA.

The chain combines TRBV24-1 with TRBJ2-1, with 8 bases fitting TRBD1. The CDR3 is made up of 13 amino acids. J lost 5 bases, V lost 10 bases, and 6 bases had no gene match. The V gene's germline CDR1 is KGHDR and CDR2 SFDVKD. CDR3 in amino acids: CATDRGDHNEQFF. The CDR3, as DNA: TGTGCCACTGACAGGGGCGATCACAATGAGCAGTTCTTC.

This clonotype has a count of ten or more. V and J are TRBV20-1 and TRBJ2-7, with a weak D call TRBD1 (5 bases). This CDR3 is built from 13 residues. The ends were cut back, 3 bases at V and 0 bases at J, with 9 bases in the middle. Per germline, CDR1 DFQATT and CDR2 SNEGSKA (reference sequence). For the CDR3, the DNA is TGCAGTGCTAGCGCCGACAGCTCCTACGAGCAGTACTTC. Its translation: CSASADSSYEQYF.

This clonotype has at least ten counts. This chain uses TRBV19 with TRBJ1-5, with 7 bases aligning to TRBD1. The germline V gene encodes CDR1 LNHDA and CDR2 SQIVND (reference sequence). The CDR3 consists of 16 residues. J lost 4 bases, V lost 5 bases, and 11 bases had no gene match. CDR3 in DNA: TGTGCCAGTAGTCCCTTCGTGGGACAGACGAATCAGCCCCAGCATTTT. This translates into CASSPFVGQTNQPQHF.

This clonotype was seen a handful of times. The chain carries TRBV6-1 and TRBJ2-5; a weak D match, TRBD1 (5 bases). The CDR3 spans 12 residues. The V gene lost 4 bases and the J gene lost 2 bases, with 5 bases spanning the gap. CDR1 and CDR2 from the germline V gene are MNHNS and SASEGT. Here the CDR3 reads CASSGQQETQYF. The CDR3 DNA reads TGTGCCAGCAGTGGACAGCAAGAGACCCAGTACTTC.

A few counts support this clonotype. The chain combines TRBV5-1 with TRBJ2-7, with no clear D. This CDR3 has 15 amino acids. From germline, CDR1 is SGHRS and CDR2 YFSETQ. Trimming shortened V by 3 bases and J by 2 bases, and 15 bases separated the two germline ends. The CDR3 loop is CASSSSTGFAYEQYF. DNA of the CDR3: TGCGCCAGCAGCTCCTCTACGGGCTTCGCCTACGAGCAGTACTTC. Complete variable domain (other parts from reference TRBV5-1 and TRBJ2-7): KAGVTQTPRYLIKTRGQQVTLSCSPISGHRSVSWYQQTPGQGLQFLFEYFSETQRNKGNFPGRFSGRQFSNSRSEMNVSTLELGDSALYLCASSSSTGFAYEQYFGPGTRLTVT.

In its sample, this clonotype was seen many times. The rearrangement links TRBV28 to TRBJ1-2, with D perhaps TRBD1 (5 bases). V was shortened by 5 bases and J by 4 bases, with 17 bases between the two germline ends. The CDR3 is made up of 15 amino acids. Germline-derived CDR1 and CDR2 are MDHEN and SYDVKM. CDR3 residues: CASSLPGREIYGYTF. The CDR3, as DNA: TGTGCCAGCAGTCTCCCGGGCAGGGAGATCTATGGCTACACCTTC.

This clonotype came up many times. V is TRBV3-1 and J is TRBJ2-5; 10 nucleotides align to TRBD2. The germline V gene encodes CDR1 LGHDT and CDR2 YNNKEL (reference sequence). CDR3 length: 15 amino acids. Trimming removed 6 bases from V and 1 base from J; junction bases left unmatched: 5. CDR3 DNA: TGTGCCAGCAGGCGAGCGGGGGGGATCCAAGAGACCCAGTACTTC. Its translation: CASRRAGGIQETQYF.

This clonotype was detected many times. CDR3 DNA sequence: TGTGCCAGCAGCCCCCGTAGGTCTCGGGGACTAGCAATAACAGGCTCCTACAATGAGCAGTTCTTC. This gives the protein CASSPRRSRGLAITGSYNEQFF. The gene calls are TRBV11-2 and TRBJ2-1; 9 nucleotides match TRBD2. Per the germline V gene, CDR1 is SGHAT and CDR2 is FQNNGV. This CDR3 comprises 22 residues. Trimming removed 5 bases from V and 0 bases from J; junction bases left unmatched: 23.

The chain couples TRBV28 to TRBJ2-7; 9 nucleotides agree with TRBD1. This CDR3 region has 11 residues. With 9 bases clipped from V and 3 bases from J, the junction kept 0 bases outside the gene matches. Germline V gene data show CDR1 as MDHEN and CDR2 as SYDVKM. CDR3 in DNA: TGTGCCAGGGACAGGGGCTACGAGCAGTACTTC. It encodes CARDRGYEQYF.

This clonotype appeared many times. V gene TRBV6-5 combines with J gene TRBJ1-1, with unresolved D. Germline CDR1 reads MNHEY; CDR2 reads SVGAGI. This CDR3 is 14 amino acids long. V lost 6 bases to trimming and J lost 4 bases, with 15 bases between them. DNA for the CDR3: TGTGCCAGCAGAGGGATCTCCAAGCTCACTGAAGCTTTCTTT. Translating gives CASRGISKLTEAFF.

This clonotype was seen more than once but under ten times. The chain has TRBV30 and TRBJ2-7; a possible D gene is TRBD1 (5 bases). Germline CDR1 reads GTSNPN; CDR2 reads SVGIG (reference sequence). Trimming stripped 8 bases from V and 2 bases from J, with 19 bases between. CDR3 size: 14 residues. Written as DNA, the CDR3 is TGTGCCGGGAATAGTGGGGCTGAGGCCTACGAGCAGTACTTC. Translating gives CAGNSGAEAYEQYF.

A note on this clonotype: This sequence may be a read error, since a much larger clone differs from it by one base. The genes are TRBV24-1 and TRBJ2-5; a possible D gene is TRBD2 (5 bases). CDR3 length: 12 amino acids. The germline gives CDR1 KGHDR, CDR2 SFDVKD. In DNA form, the CDR3 reads TGTGTCACCAGTGGGAGACAAGAGACCCAGTACTTC. Amino acid sequence: CVTSGRQETQYF.